These T cell receptor beta chains were read from a single sample in a study of memory CD4+ T cells and cytomegalovirus serostatus. The method was immunoSEQ multiplex PCR; TCRdb's version includes in-frame clones alone and lacks a portion of them. This sample has some 65,000 clones, with around three quarters found just once. Sequenced sample: memory CD4+ T cells from blood. Every receptor here comes from an adult in good health and CMV-seronegative. Some clones in this sample may be carry-over from other donors' samples. The CDR3 runs from the conserved cysteine through the conserved F or W. D genes are given only for firm matches. The size of a clone is reported for some rows only, either as once, few or many, or as a class for expanded clones.

d_call | j_call | v_call | clone_size | cdr3_nt | cdr3_aa
NA | TRBJ1-2 | TRBV27 | few | TGTGCCAGCAGTCCCCGGGGGCTTGGCTATGGCTACACCTTC | CASSPRGLGYGYTF
NA | TRBJ2-7 | TRBV7-2 | NA | TGTGCCAGCAGCTCCTCAGGGGACTACGAGCAGTACTTC | CASSSSGDYEQYF
TRBD2 | TRBJ2-3 | TRBV4-1 | few | TGCGCCAGCAGCCAAGGGTTCGGAAGGCTAGCGGGCCTCACAGATACGCAGTATTTT | CASSQGFGRLAGLTDTQYF
NA | TRBJ2-5 | TRBV25-1 | NA | TGTGCCAGCAGTGGGCGGGGGCCGTGGGAGACCCAGTACTTC | CASSGRGPWETQYF
NA | TRBJ1-1 | TRBV6-1 | NA | TGTGCCACCAATCCCGACCGAAGACCTTTCTTT | CATNPDRRPFF
NA | TRBJ2-1 | TRBV29-1 | NA | TGCAGCGTTGAAGATGTGTCCCAGGTCGATGAGCAGTTCTTC | CSVEDVSQVDEQFF
NA | TRBJ1-1 | TRBV7-8 | once | TGTGCCAGCAGCCTTGAGAGGAACACTGAAGCTTTCTTT | CASSLERNTEAFF
NA | TRBJ2-5 | TRBV5-1 | NA | TGCGCCAGCAGCTTGGGGTCCTCCCAGACCCAGTACTTC | CASSLGSSQTQYF
NA | TRBJ1-5 | TRBV5-1 | once | TGCGCCAGCAGCCCCCTCGACGGAATCAATCAGCCCCAGCATTTT | CASSPLDGINQPQHF
TRBD1 | TRBJ1-4 | TRBV29-1 | NA | TGCAGCGTTGATTATACCTGGGGACAGTTTAATGAAAAACTGTTTTTT | CSVDYTWGQFNEKLFF
NA | TRBJ1-4 | TRBV7-2 | NA | TGTGCCAGCAGCTTAGTATACGGCAAGGGAGGGGAAAAACTGTTTTTT | CASSLVYGKGGEKLFF
NA | TRBJ2-7 | TRBV27 | NA | TGTGCCACCTCCACAGCGGTCTCCTACGAGCAGTACTTC | CATSTAVSYEQYF
TRBD1 | TRBJ2-5 | TRBV5-4 | NA | TGTGCCAGCAGCGTACGAGGGACAGAAGAGACCCAGTACTTC | CASSVRGTEETQYF
NA | TRBJ1-1 | TRBV5-8 | NA | TGTGCCAGCAGCTTGGGAGATCGCTGGGTGGCTGAAGCTTTCTTT | CASSLGDRWVAEAFF
TRBD1 | TRBJ1-1 | TRBV2 | once | TGTGCCAGCAGGACGAGGGGGCCGGGCACTGAAGCTTTCTTT | CASRTRGPGTEAFF
NA | TRBJ1-1 | TRBV2 | once | TGTGCCAGCATTTCCCAACACTTGAACACTGAAGCTTTCTTT | CASISQHLNTEAFF
NA | TRBJ1-4 | TRBV6-6 | NA | TGTGCCAGCAGCCCCCATGAGGGGGAAAGGAATGAAAAACTGTTTTTT | CASSPHEGERNEKLFF
NA | TRBJ2-7 | TRBV6-1 | NA | TGTGCCAGCAGTGCGGGCCCCGGGGGCGAGCAGTACTTC | CASSAGPGGEQYF
TRBD1 | TRBJ2-7 | TRBV19 | NA | TGTGCCAGTAGTAGCTTCGCCATTCCCCGGGACAGGGGCCTTCCCCGTCCCTACGAGCAGTACTTC | CASSSFAIPRDRGLPRPYEQYF
NA | TRBJ2-2 | TRBV28 | NA | TGTGCCAGCAGTTTATGGGGTGTTAGGGCCGGGGAGCTGTTTTTT | CASSLWGVRAGELFF
NA | TRBJ2-7 | TRBV6-6 | NA | TGTGCCAGCAGTTACTCGCTTGACGAGCAGTACTTC | CASSYSLDEQYF
NA | TRBJ2-5 | TRBV5-1 | NA | TGCGCCAGCAAATCGTTCGTGGCCCCGCACCAAGAGACCCAGTACTTC | CASKSFVAPHQETQYF
NA | TRBJ2-3 | TRBV18 | NA | TGTGCCAGCTCAGCGGGACTTACGGGCACAGATACGCAGTATTTT | CASSAGLTGTDTQYF
NA | TRBJ2-1 | TRBV15 | NA | TGTGCCACCCGGGACCGTCGCAATGAGCAGTTCTTC | CATRDRRNEQFF
TRBD1 | TRBJ2-5 | TRBV28 | once | TGTGCCACGTACCAAAACCCGGGACAGGGCCAAGAGACCCAGTACTTC | CATYQNPGQGQETQYF
NA | TRBJ1-3 | TRBV6-5 | NA | TGTGCCAGCAGTTACTCCCCTGGAAACACCATATATTTT | CASSYSPGNTIYF
NA | TRBJ1-4 | TRBV6-6 | NA | TGTGCCAGCAGTTACCTGGTTCGGGGATCTAAACTGTTTTTT | CASSYLVRGSKLFF
NA | TRBJ2-3 | TRBV5-1 | NA | TGCGCCAGCAGCTCGGGGACGGCATCAGATACGCAGTATTTT | CASSSGTASDTQYF
NA | TRBJ2-4 | TRBV7-9 | few | TGTGCCAGCAGCTTGGCCGGGTCCCTGGGGAACATTCAGTACTTC | CASSLAGSLGNIQYF
NA | TRBJ2-1 | TRBV4-1 | NA | TGCGCCAGCAGCCTCTGGGGGCCCGGGAATGAGCAGTTCTTC | CASSLWGPGNEQFF
NA | TRBJ2-1 | TRBV27 | NA | TGTGCCAGCAGTTTATGGACGAACCACAATGAGCAGTTCTTC | CASSLWTNHNEQFF
TRBD1 | TRBJ2-7 | TRBV19 | NA | TGTGCCAGTAGTACCATCGGGACAGGGAGCCACGAGCAGTACTTC | CASSTIGTGSHEQYF
NA | TRBJ2-7 | TRBV5-4 | NA | TGTGCCAGCAGCTTGGAACAGGACTCAAAGCAGTACTTC | CASSLEQDSKQYF
TRBD1 | TRBJ2-2 | TRBV30 | NA | TGTGCCTTGACAGGGGTTTACGGCGGGGAGCTGTTTTTT | CALTGVYGGELFF
NA | TRBJ2-3 | TRBV27 | NA | TGTGCCAGCAGTCCAAGACCCAAGAGGGGCACAGATACGCAGTATTTT | CASSPRPKRGTDTQYF
NA | TRBJ2-6 | TRBV5-1 | NA | TGCGCCAGCAGCTTGATGGGACTGAGCTCTGGGGCCAACGTCCTGACTTTC | CASSLMGLSSGANVLTF
NA | TRBJ1-1 | TRBV2 | NA | TGTGCCAGCGCTCCATCAATTCCTGAAGCTTTCTTT | CASAPSIPEAFF
TRBD1 | TRBJ2-6 | TRBV2 | NA | TGTGCCAGCGGGGGACAGGGGTCTCGGTTGGCCAACGTCCTGACTTTC | CASGGQGSRLANVLTF
TRBD1 | TRBJ2-7 | TRBV5-4 | NA | TGTGCCAGCAGCTTGAGGACAGGGAGTGAGCAGTACTTC | CASSLRTGSEQYF
NA | TRBJ1-1 | TRBV5-1 | NA | TGCGCCAGCAGCTTGTATACGCTCGCCGGGGGAGCTTTCTTT | CASSLYTLAGGAFF
NA | TRBJ1-2 | TRBV27 | medium-sized | TGTGCCAGCAGTTTGGGGGGACAACCCTATGGCTACACCTTC | CASSLGGQPYGYTF
TRBD2 | TRBJ2-1 | TRBV5-4 | NA | TGTGCCAGCAGCGGACGCGGGAGCCGCTCCTACAATGAGCAGTTCTTC | CASSGRGSRSYNEQFF
NA | TRBJ1-5 | TRBV7-8 | few | TGTGCCAGCAGCTTTGCCCCCAATCAGCCCCAGCATTTT | CASSFAPNQPQHF
NA | TRBJ1-4 | TRBV10-3 | few | TGTGCCATCAGTGAGTCGGGAGGGGAGGCTGAAAAACTGTTTTTT | CAISESGGEAEKLFF
NA | TRBJ2-1 | TRBV14 | NA | TGTGCCAGCAGCCGAAAGCTTCAGGGATACAATGAGCAGTTCTTC | CASSRKLQGYNEQFF
NA | TRBJ1-4 | TRBV2 | once | TGTGCCAGCAGTGATGACGGGGCGGGTGAAAAACTGTTTTTT | CASSDDGAGEKLFF
TRBD1 | TRBJ2-7 | TRBV19 | few | TGTGCCAGTAGTACACGACAGGGACGGGACGAGCAGTACTTC | CASSTRQGRDEQYF
NA | TRBJ1-2 | TRBV12-5 | NA | TGTGCTAGTGGTTTCGTTCCCCTCTTTACCGTCGACGAGACGACAGGTAGCAACTATGGCTACACCTTC | CASGFVPLFTVDETTGSNYGYTF
TRBD1 | TRBJ2-7 | TRBV12-5 | NA | TGTGCTAGTGGTAACAGGGGACCCTACGAGCAGTACTTC | CASGNRGPYEQYF
NA | TRBJ1-5 | TRBV19 | NA | TGTGCCAGTAAGGCGGGGCAGACACCACAGGGTAGCCAGCCCCAGCATTTT | CASKAGQTPQGSQPQHF
NA | TRBJ1-2 | TRBV18 | once | TGTGCCAGCTCAATCGCTGTCCCCTCGGACCGTGGCTACACCTTC | CASSIAVPSDRGYTF
NA | TRBJ2-6 | TRBV6-5 | NA | TGTGCCAGCACCGAAGCAGGGAACAGGGCCAACGTCCTGACTTTC | CASTEAGNRANVLTF
NA | TRBJ2-7 | TRBV20-1 | NA | TGCAGTGCCCCGGGCGTATACGAGCAGTACTTC | CSAPGVYEQYF
TRBD1 | TRBJ1-2 | TRBV10-2 | NA | TGCGCCAGCAGTAGACAGGGGGATGGCTACACCTTC | CASSRQGDGYTF
NA | TRBJ2-4 | TRBV30 | few | TGTGCCTTCCGGGACACTCCAATTCAGTACTTC | CAFRDTPIQYF
TRBD2 | TRBJ2-2 | TRBV5-8 | NA | TGTGCCAGCAGCTTAGTTTCTAGCGGGATAGACACCGGGGAGCTGTTTTTT | CASSLVSSGIDTGELFF
TRBD1 | TRBJ2-7 | TRBV30 | NA | TGTGCCTGGAGGGGAAAGACAGGGGGTTCCTACGAGCAGTACTTC | CAWRGKTGGSYEQYF
TRBD2 | TRBJ2-1 | TRBV5-1 | NA | TGCGCCAGCAGCCGTAGCGGGAACACCTACCTCGCCATTACATTATCCTACAATGAGCAGTTCTTC | CASSRSGNTYLAITLSYNEQFF
NA | TRBJ1-5 | TRBV18 | NA | TGTGCCAGCTCATCCAAACCTCGGACAGATAGCAATCAGCCCCAGCATTTT | CASSSKPRTDSNQPQHF